This T cell receptor (beta chain) is from a study of OX40 agonist ivuxolimab in advanced cancers. Study outcomes and limitations: By week 6 at 0.1 to 3.0 mg/kg, blood CD4+ and CD8+ T cells had expanded clonally. Low normalized clonal expansion also occurred in some nonresponding patients. Among the least clonally expanded were partial responders at 0.1-3.0 mg/kg.

The CDR3 sequence is 19 residues long. The V gene end was trimmed by 2 bases and the J gene end by 1 base; junction bases not matched to a gene: 12. Germline V lookup: CDR1 SGHNT, CDR2 YENEEA. Details on this clone: Its matching antigen is unknown.

Some clones are missing from TCRdb's copy, which holds only in-frame ones; the method was immunoSEQ multiplex PCR. The repertoire holds around 65,000 clones, with 60% to 85% as singletons. This sequence joins TRBV11-3 and TRBJ2-2; the match to TRBD2 covers 8 bases. This TCR was recovered from an adult with an advanced solid tumor such as melanoma, head and neck, liver or kidney cancer. Specimen: CD4+ or CD8+ T cells sorted from blood, collected in a trial of the OX40 agonist ivuxolimab. CDR3 sequence (DNA): TGTGCCAGCAGCTTAACCCTCCCTTTAGCGGGGCGGAACACCGGGGAGCTGTTTTTT. The encoded protein is CASSLTLPLAGRNTGELFF.